These 13 T cell receptor beta chains share one sample of origin, sequenced in a study of OX40 agonist ivuxolimab in advanced cancers. Library generation was performed with the immunoSEQ multiplex PCR assay. Here the immuneACCESS table is served through TCRdb, limited to in-frame sequences with V and J called. Missing clones are a known gap in these copies; in checked studies unresolved V genes cover under half, and the rest lacks a known reason. Counted in this sample were approximately 38,000 clones; about 92% of them appeared once. Of the sample, approximately 9.7% is held by the ten largest clones. Material: CD4+ or CD8+ T cells sorted from blood, obtained in a trial of the OX40 agonist ivuxolimab. These receptors were taken from an adult with an advanced solid tumor such as melanoma, head and neck, liver or kidney cancer.

The chain is built from TRBV30 and TRBJ2-1; no clear D. This CDR3 is built from 14 residues. CDR1 is GTSNPN and CDR2 is SVGIG in the germline V gene (reference sequence). Deletions cut 2 bases from V and 1 base from J, with 9 bases between. CDR3 sequence reads: CAWSISVSYNEQFF. The CDR3 coding sequence is TGTGCCTGGAGTATAAGTGTTTCCTACAATGAGCAGTTCTTC.

The V gene is TRBV11-2, the J gene TRBJ1-3; D uncertain. The CDR3 consists of 14 residues. V dropped 1 base and J dropped 2 bases, with 6 bases sitting between them. Per germline, CDR1 SGHAT and CDR2 FQNNGV. CDR3 coding DNA: TGTGCCAGCAGCTTAGTAGGGACTGGAAACACCATATATTTT. This gives the protein CASSLVGTGNTIYF.

CDR3: CSVEEGGSYNEQFF. The CDR3 DNA reads TGCAGCGTTGAGGAGGGAGGATCCTACAATGAGCAGTTCTTC. J is TRBJ2-1 and V is TRBV29-1, with D possibly being TRBD2 (6 bases). The V gene lost 3 bases and the J gene lost 1 base, with 10 bases spanning the gap. From germline, CDR1 is SQVTM and CDR2 ANQGSEA. The CDR3 length is 14 residues.

The chain couples TRBV19 to TRBJ1-2, with D perhaps matching TRBD1 (5 bases). Looked up from germline, CDR1 is LNHDA and CDR2 is SQIVND (reference sequence). The CDR3 is made up of 14 amino acids. V was clipped by 5 bases and J by 8 bases, with 18 bases between them. CDR3 bases: TGTGCCAGTAGTGTTCGGGACGGCGGGCTGGGCTACACCTTC. Translated, it gives CASSVRDGGLGYTF.

The V gene is TRBV19, the J gene TRBJ1-5; D gene ambiguous. The CDR3 runs to 13 residues. The germline V gene encodes CDR1 LNHDA and CDR2 SQIVND (reference sequence). Trimming shortened V by 6 bases and J by 5 bases, and 11 bases separated the two germline ends. The CDR3 loop reads CASSTYSDQPQHF. The CDR3 DNA follows: TGTGCCAGTAGCACATACTCCGATCAGCCCCAGCATTTT.

The CDR3: CASSEALRGLGETQYF. Here the CDR3 DNA reads TGTGCCAGCAGTGAAGCGCTTCGAGGACTAGGGGAGACCCAGTACTTC. J is TRBJ2-5 and V is TRBV2; 7 bases align to TRBD2. Trimming removed 0 bases from V and 5 bases from J; junction bases left unmatched: 9. This CDR3 is built from 16 residues. The germline V gene encodes CDR1 SNHLY and CDR2 FYNNEI.

J is TRBJ2-3 and V is TRBV7-2, with 7 positions matching TRBD2. This CDR3 has 16 residues. J lost 4 bases, V lost 2 bases, and 9 bases had no gene match. The germline V gene encodes CDR1 SGHTA and CDR2 FQGNSA. The CDR3 DNA reads TGTGCCAGCAGCTTATGGAGCGGGACGGTCGCAGATACGCAGTATTTT. Protein: CASSLWSGTVADTQYF.

V usage is TRBV6-5 and J usage is TRBJ1-1; D gene uncertain. This CDR3 contains 12 residues. Germline CDR1 is MNHEY and CDR2 is SVGAGI. The V and J ends lost 7 bases and 8 bases respectively, with 14 bases between them. This chain's CDR3 is CASTVGSTEAFF. The CDR3, as DNA: TGTGCCAGCACGGTGGGCAGCACCGAAGCTTTCTTT.

The rearrangement uses TRBV29-1 and TRBJ2-3, with 7 bases fitting TRBD1. CDR1 and CDR2 from the germline V gene are SQVTM and ANQGSEA. V gave up 3 bases and J gave up 5 bases; unmatched junction bases: 14. The CDR3 spans 16 residues. The CDR3 sequence is CSVDLIQGVKEDTQYF. CDR3 bases: TGCAGCGTTGATCTAATCCAGGGGGTTAAGGAAGATACGCAGTATTTT.

The rearrangement joins TRBV6-5 to TRBJ1-2; TRBD1 is a possible D gene (6 bases). The CDR3 totals 13 residues. From germline, CDR1 is MNHEY and CDR2 SVGAGI. Trimming stripped 6 bases from V and 4 bases from J, with 12 bases between. CDR3 nucleotides: TGTGCCAGCAGACCAGACAGGACCTATGGCTACACCTTC. Translation gives CASRPDRTYGYTF.

V and J are TRBV6-5 and TRBJ2-1; 8 bases fit TRBD2. CDR3 length: 13 residues. V lost 7 bases, J lost 4 bases, and 3 bases stayed unmatched. The germline V gene has CDR1 MNHEY and CDR2 SVGAGI. CDR3 sequence: CASTGLAYNEQFF. CDR3 DNA sequence: TGTGCCAGCACTGGACTAGCTTACAATGAGCAGTTCTTC.

In the case of this clone: One end of the junction varies from germline; a read error may be responsible. The chain has TRBV7-7 and TRBJ1-1; a weak D match, TRBD1 (5 bases). CDR1 and CDR2 from the germline V gene are SSHAT and FNYEAQ (reference sequence). The CDR3 consists of 10 residues. CDR3 coding DNA: TGTGCTAGCAGGGAGGATGAAGCTTTCTTT. Translation gives CASREDEAFF.

This rearrangement joins TRBV6-6 to TRBJ1-5, with D perhaps TRBD1 (6 bases). Deletions cut 5 bases from V and 3 bases from J, with 11 bases between. CDR3 length: 14 amino acids. Germline V gene sequence: CDR1 MNHNY, CDR2 SVGAGI (reference sequence). The CDR3 bases are TGTGCCAGCAGTGTGGACAGTATCAATCAGCCCCAGCATTTT. Amino acids: CASSVDSINQPQHF.